This TCR beta chain stems from a study of a mutant IDH1 vaccine in newly diagnosed glioma. Across the whole study: Patients' prior therapy spanned radiotherapy, temozolomide, or both; most underwent both.

The repertoire was sequenced with immunoSEQ multiplex PCR; TCRdb's copy has only in-frame clones and lacks some. The sample consists of tens of thousands of clones, about 61% of them appearing once. V dropped 6 bases and J dropped 4; count of bases not matched to a gene: 2. Germline V CDR1 and CDR2: SGHTA, FQGNSA. This CDR3 comprises 15 residues. In its sample, this clone was seen once. Its antigen is not identified. The time point denotes: week 47, end of study. All doses held 300 ug of mutant IDH1 20-mer peptide, with topical imiquimod. This TCR was sampled from a man between 35 and 55 years old with glioma. Some clones in this sample may be carry-over from other donors' samples. The rearrangement links TRBV7-2 to TRBJ2-1, with TRBD2 matching over 14 bases. The starting material was peripheral blood mononuclear cells (PBMCs), obtained from a glioma patient whose treatment included an IDH1 peptide vaccine. The CDR3: CASRRTSGGYNEQFF. The CDR3 DNA sequence: TGTGCCAGCAGACGGACTAGCGGGGGGTACAATGAGCAGTTCTTC. The whole variable domain, remainder taken from reference TRBV7-2 and TRBJ2-1, is GAGVSQSPSNKVTEKGKDVELRCDPISGHTALYWYRQSLGQGLEFLIYFQGNSAPDKSGLPSDRFSAERTGGSVSTLTIQRTQQEDSAVYLCASRRTSGGYNEQFFGPGTRLTVL.